This T cell receptor beta chain was captured by sequencing in a study of shared clonotypes between healthy human individuals. Study-wide points: Generation probabilities of non-shared clonotypes were lower (relative to those shared by all four donors).

As regards this clone: Antigen: not known.

Germline V gives CDR1 SGHAT, CDR2 FQNNGV. This CDR3 comprises 15 residues. V lost 2 bases, J lost 4 bases, and 12 bases lay in between. Here immunoSEQ multiplex PCR was the method, and the copy in TCRdb shows in-frame clones only, minus some. The sample gives 950,000 to 1,300,000 clones, around 76% of which show up once; about 1.4% is in the top ten. The sample consisted of memory CD4+ T cells sorted from blood. Subset defined: CD45RA-negative fraction. The chain links TRBV11-2 to TRBJ2-1; D might be TRBD1 (5 bases). The source is a man between 18 and 35 years old in good health. The CDR3 bases are TGTGCCAGCAGCTTAAATAGGGGAAATTACAATGAGCAGTTCTTC. It translates to CASSLNRGNYNEQFF.